This T cell receptor (beta chain) was identified during a study of blood T cell repertoires in COVID-19. Study information: Italy, Spain and the United States were the sources of the convalescent and acute COVID-19 samples.

Libraries were prepared by immunoSEQ multiplex PCR; TCRdb keeps only in-frame clonotypes and omits some of them. The table has around 200,000 clones, about four fifths seen once. The CDR3 loop spans 12 amino acids. Germline V gene data show CDR1 as SGHDN and CDR2 as FVKESK. V lost 0 bases and J lost 10, with 10 bases in between. The chain carries TRBV14 and TRBJ2-7, with no clear D. This sequence originates from a woman between 25 and 40 years old who had recovered from COVID-19. The sequencing input was PBMCs or T cells enriched from blood (not recorded which). The CDR3 spells CASSQDYLEQYF. As DNA, the CDR3 is TGTGCCAGCAGCCAAGACTACCTCGAACAGTACTTC. Filled out from reference TRBV14 and TRBJ2-7, the complete variable domain reads EAGVTQFPSHSVIEKGQTVTLRCDPISGHDNLYWYRRVMGKEIKFLLHFVKESKQDESGMPNNRFLAERTGGTYSTLKVQPAELEDSGVYFCASSQDYLEQYFGPGTRLTVT.